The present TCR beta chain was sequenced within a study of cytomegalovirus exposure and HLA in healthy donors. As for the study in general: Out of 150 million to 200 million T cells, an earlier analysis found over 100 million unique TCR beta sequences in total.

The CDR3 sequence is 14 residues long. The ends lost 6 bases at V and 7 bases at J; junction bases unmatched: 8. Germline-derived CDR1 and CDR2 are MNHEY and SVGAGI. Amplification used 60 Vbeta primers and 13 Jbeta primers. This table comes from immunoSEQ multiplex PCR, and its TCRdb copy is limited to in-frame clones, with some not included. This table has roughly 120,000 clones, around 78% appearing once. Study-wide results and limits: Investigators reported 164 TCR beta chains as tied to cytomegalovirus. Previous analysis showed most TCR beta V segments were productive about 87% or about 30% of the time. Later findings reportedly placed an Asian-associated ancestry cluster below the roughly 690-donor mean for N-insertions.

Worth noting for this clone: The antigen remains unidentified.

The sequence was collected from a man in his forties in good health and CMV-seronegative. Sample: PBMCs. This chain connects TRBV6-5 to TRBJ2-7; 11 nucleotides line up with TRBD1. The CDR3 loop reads CASRLGQGAGEQYF. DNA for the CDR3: TGTGCCAGCAGGCTTGGACAGGGGGCGGGGGAGCAGTACTTC.